This T cell receptor beta chain was sequenced during a study of blood T cell repertoires in COVID-19. On the study more broadly: Acute and convalescent COVID-19 specimens originated in the United States, Italy and Spain.

Germline assignment: CDR1 MNHEY and CDR2 SVGAGI. V was clipped by 7 bases and J by 6 bases, with 15 bases between them. The CDR3 consists of 13 residues. In this sample, this clone turned up many times. Sequencing used immunoSEQ multiplex PCR; TCRdb keeps in-frame clones, though not all of them. Found here are around 200,000 clones, about 77% of them singletons; the top ten hold approximately 3%. The source is an elderly woman with active or convalescent COVID-19. Sequences were obtained from peripheral blood. This chain connects TRBV6-5 to TRBJ1-2; D ambiguous. CDR3 sequence: CASKARELDGYTF. DNA of the CDR3: TGTGCCAGCAAGGCGAGGGAGTTGGATGGCTACACCTTC.